This TCR beta chain was recovered during a study of blood T cells in healthy people across ages. Study outcomes and limitations: Considered underestimates were the diversity estimates obtained from one million T cells. Strongly correlated with naive T cell percentage was TCR beta diversity. Versus aged donors, long-lived donors had higher diversity and more naive CD4+ cells.

PCR was performed a second time for about 7 to 12 cycles using a sample-barcoded 5' primer and a J-beta primer mix. TCRdb passed the 5' RACE reads through MiXCR, listing each CDR3 protein once. Here the sample spans about 970,000 distinct CDR3 sequences, 45% to 60% being singletons. This clonotype has just a few counts. Its matching antigen is unknown. Trimming shortened V by 5 bases and J by 5 bases, and 15 bases separated the two germline ends. This CDR3 has 14 residues. The chain has TRBV12-3 or TRBV12-4 and TRBJ1-1; possibly TRBD1 for D (5 bases). Sequences were obtained from blood. This receptor was taken from an older woman in good health. The DNA of the CDR3 is TGTGCCAGCAGTCCTACCCAGGGTTTAACTGAAGCTTTCTTT. Translating it yields CASSPTQGLTEAFF.